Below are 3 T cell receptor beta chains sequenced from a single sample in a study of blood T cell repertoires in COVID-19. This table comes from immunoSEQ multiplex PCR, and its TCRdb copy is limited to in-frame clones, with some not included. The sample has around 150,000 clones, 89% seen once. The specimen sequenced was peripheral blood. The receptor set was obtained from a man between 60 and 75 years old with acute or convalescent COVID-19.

CDR3 in amino acids: CASSPGTGISYNEQFF. The CDR3 DNA is TGTGCCAGCTCACCTGGGACAGGCATCTCCTACAATGAGCAGTTCTTC. V usage is TRBV18 and J usage is TRBJ2-1, with 8 bases lining up with TRBD1. The CDR3 has 16 amino acids. The germline gives CDR1 KGHSH, CDR2 LQKENI. J gave up 0 bases and V 3 bases, and 4 bases lay outside the gene matches. The variable domain in full, completed from reference TRBV18 and TRBJ2-1, reads NAGVMQNPRHLVRRRGQEARLRCSPMKGHSHVYWYRQLPEEGLKFMVYLQKENIIDESGMPKERFSAEFPKEGPSILRIQQVVRGDSAAYFCASSPGTGISYNEQFFGPGTRLTVL.

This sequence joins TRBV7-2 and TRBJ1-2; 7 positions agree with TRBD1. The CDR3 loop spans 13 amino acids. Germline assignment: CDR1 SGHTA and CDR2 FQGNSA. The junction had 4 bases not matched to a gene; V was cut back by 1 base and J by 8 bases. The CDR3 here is CASSLEGARGYTF. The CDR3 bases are TGTGCCAGCAGCTTAGAGGGGGCGCGAGGCTACACCTTC.

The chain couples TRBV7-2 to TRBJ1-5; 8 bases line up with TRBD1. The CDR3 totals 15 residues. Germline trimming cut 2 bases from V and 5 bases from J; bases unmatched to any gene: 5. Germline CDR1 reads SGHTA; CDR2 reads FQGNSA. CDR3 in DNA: TGTGCCAGCAGCTTAAGGCGACAGGGGTATCAGCCCCAGCATTTT. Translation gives CASSLRRQGYQPQHF. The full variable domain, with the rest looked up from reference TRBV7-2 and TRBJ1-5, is GAGVSQSPSNKVTEKGKDVELRCDPISGHTALYWYRQSLGQGLEFLIYFQGNSAPDKSGLPSDRFSAERTGGSVSTLTIQRTQQEDSAVYLCASSLRRQGYQPQHFGDGTRLSIL.